This T cell receptor (beta chain) was observed in a study of blood T cell repertoires in COVID-19 (dated by TCRdb to between 2020 and 2021). In terms of the full investigation: The collaborator samples originated in the United States, Italy and Spain and spanned the acute and convalescent phases of COVID-19. The prospective study material was composed of cDNA or gDNA derived from T cells, B-cell-depleted T cells, or PBMCs. The repertoires were made available in a free public database intended to serve as a resource for research on the immune response to SARS-CoV-2. The sample metadata nearly always contained a de-identified subject ID, COVID-19 status, age in years and sex. HLA class I and class II types, where available, came from metadata supplied by the sample provider rather than from assay-based typing. Deeply sampled blood TCRbeta repertoires from subjects exposed to, actively infected with, or recovered from COVID-19 were included in the dataset. Samples were obtained from the ongoing ImmuneRACE study (first 160 participants) and from 1,254 subjects provided by 6 global collaborators. The paper as a whole reports these results and caveats: The quantity of clinical and demographic metadata differed by source and by participant and was supplied without curation.

Concerning this clone: Its binding antigen is unknown. There are no base qualities to consult, and no much larger clone falls within one base.

Via the germline V gene (reference sequence), CDR1 is LNHDA and CDR2 SQIVND. Counted from cysteine to phenylalanine, this CDR3 has 15 amino acids. The retained sequence is limited to the CDR3, 45 bases, with the frame set at the first base. V is clipped by 1 base and J by 2 bases, and the sequence between their germline boundaries is 11 bases long. TCRbeta CDR3 regions were amplified from genomic DNA using the immunoSEQ Assay, a bias-controlled multiplex PCR. From the authors' description of their analysis: The number of nucleated cells in each sample was estimated from the amplification of reference gene primers within the assay. To quantify the absolute abundance of each unique TCRbeta CDR3 rearrangement, sequence reads were collapsed and filtered. For each sample, productive Simpson clonality was calculated by taking the square root of Simpson's diversity index across productive rearrangements. TCRdb took over this immuneACCESS table, retaining in-frame rearrangements with V and J assigned. Such tables are incomplete; in checked studies, under half of the missing clones stem from an unresolved V gene, and the remainder is unexplained. V, J and clone size were drawn from that table, and D and trimming were deduced from the DNA. This sample has about 150,000 clones in its table, and 75% to 90% of those were observed once. 10% to 15% of the sample is in the top ten clones.

In Seattle, one collaborating source enrolled patients while the infection was active and tracked those patients longitudinally over the course of disease. Collaborating institutions collected whole blood in K2EDTA tubes following their own protocols. For TCRbeta analysis, collaborators shipped samples in one of three forms: frozen whole blood, isolated PBMCs, or DNA extracted from either of those sample types. The rearranged segments are TRBV19 and TRBJ1-1; no D gene can be assigned with confidence. This receptor was taken from a man aged 18 to 29 with COVID-19, enrolled during active disease. Sequenced input: peripheral blood. The CDR3 sequence is CASSIAGRDNTEAFF. The sequenced DNA is TGTGCCAGTAGTATAGCCGGGAGGGATAACACTGAAGCTTTCTTT.